Described below is a single T cell receptor beta chain sequence and its context. Its antigen is undetermined. This table comes from immunoSEQ multiplex PCR, and its TCRdb copy is limited to in-frame clones, with some not included. The sample has 15,000 or so clones, and its top ten clones hold roughly a tenth. The data originate from a study of T cells in women clearing cervical HPV infection. Overall study context: Controls gave blood once infection was undetectable; cases at lesion identification. HLA type stays a possible confounder, typing being limited.

Points from the study as a whole: Cases and controls were distinguished at AUC around 0.87 by richness and V genes.

Each participant carried one incident cervical HPV16 infection only. The specimen was blood buffy coat. This receptor was taken from a woman between 18 and 70 years old with a cervical HPV16 infection that either progressed to CIN3+ or cleared (not recorded which).

The covered CDR3 bases are TGTGCCAGCAGTCCGCCCGGACAGGGGCCCACCGGGGAG. Residues: CASSPPGQGPTGE. The whole CDR3 is CASSPPGQGPTGELFF. This sequence joins TRBV14 and TRBJ2-2; 9 bases match TRBD1. Sequencing ends 3 residues short of the CDR3 end; the germline J gene provides the rest. Germline CDR1 SGHDN, CDR2 FVKESK. V was clipped by 6 bases and J by 4 bases; unmatched bases: 9. The CDR3 is 16 amino acids.